The TCR beta chain under discussion was sequenced for a study of identifying expanded T cells in peripheral blood. The repertoire was sequenced with immunoSEQ multiplex PCR; TCRdb's copy has only in-frame clones and lacks some. The sample has approximately 100,000 clones, around 89% seen once. CDR3 length equals 17 residues. The germline V gene has CDR1 LNHNV and CDR2 YYDKDF (reference sequence). The V segment lost 1 base and the J segment 7 bases; nucleotides outside the gene matches: 7. The sequence was collected from a person aged 18 to 70 in good health. Sequenced material: blood. This sequence joins TRBV15 and TRBJ2-2, with TRBD2 matching 12 bases. CDR3 residues: CATSRVESSGGDGELFF. In nucleotides, the CDR3 is TGTGCCACCAGCAGAGTTGAATCTAGCGGGGGGGACGGGGAGCTGTTTTTT.